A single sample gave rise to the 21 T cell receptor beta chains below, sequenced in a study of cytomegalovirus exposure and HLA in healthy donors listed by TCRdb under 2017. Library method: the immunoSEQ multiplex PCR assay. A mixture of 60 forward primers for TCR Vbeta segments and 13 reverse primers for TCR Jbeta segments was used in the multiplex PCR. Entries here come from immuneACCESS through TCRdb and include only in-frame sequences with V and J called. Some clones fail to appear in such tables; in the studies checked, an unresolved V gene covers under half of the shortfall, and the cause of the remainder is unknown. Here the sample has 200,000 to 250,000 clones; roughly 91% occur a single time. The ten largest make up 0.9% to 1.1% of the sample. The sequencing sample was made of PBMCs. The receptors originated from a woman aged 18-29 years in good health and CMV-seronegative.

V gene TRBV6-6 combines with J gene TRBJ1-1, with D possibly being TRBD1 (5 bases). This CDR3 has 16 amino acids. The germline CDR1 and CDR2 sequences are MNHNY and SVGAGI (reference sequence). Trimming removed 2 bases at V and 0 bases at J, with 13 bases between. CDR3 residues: CASSYLEGPLNTEAFF. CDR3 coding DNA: TGTGCCAGCAGTTACCTGGAGGGGCCGTTGAACACTGAAGCTTTCTTT.

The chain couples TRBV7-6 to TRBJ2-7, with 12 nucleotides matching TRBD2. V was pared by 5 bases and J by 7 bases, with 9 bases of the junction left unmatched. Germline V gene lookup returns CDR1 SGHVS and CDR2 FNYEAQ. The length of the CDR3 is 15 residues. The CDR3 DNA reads TGTGCCAGCAGCCACCGACTAGCGGGAGTTCGTGAGCAGTACTTC. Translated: CASSHRLAGVREQYF.

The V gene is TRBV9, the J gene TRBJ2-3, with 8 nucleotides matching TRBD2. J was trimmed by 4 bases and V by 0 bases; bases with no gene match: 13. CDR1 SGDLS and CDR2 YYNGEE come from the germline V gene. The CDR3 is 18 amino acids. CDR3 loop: CASSVGSVAGLKADTQYF. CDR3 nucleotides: TGTGCCAGCAGCGTAGGGAGCGTAGCGGGACTTAAAGCAGATACGCAGTATTTT.

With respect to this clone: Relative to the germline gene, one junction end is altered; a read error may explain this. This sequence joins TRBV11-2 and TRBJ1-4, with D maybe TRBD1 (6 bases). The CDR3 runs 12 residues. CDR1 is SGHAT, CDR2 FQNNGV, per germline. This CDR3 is CASSLGPRDIGF. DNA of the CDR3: TGTGCCAGCAGCTTAGGCCCCCGGGACATCGGTTTT.

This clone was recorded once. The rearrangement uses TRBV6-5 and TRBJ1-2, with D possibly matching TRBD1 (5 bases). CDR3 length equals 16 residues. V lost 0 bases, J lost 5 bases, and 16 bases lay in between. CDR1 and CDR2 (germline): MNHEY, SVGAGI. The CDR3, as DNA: TGTGCCAGCAGTTACTCTGCGGGGACCTCCTCTTATGGCTACACCTTC. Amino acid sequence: CASSYSAGTSSYGYTF.

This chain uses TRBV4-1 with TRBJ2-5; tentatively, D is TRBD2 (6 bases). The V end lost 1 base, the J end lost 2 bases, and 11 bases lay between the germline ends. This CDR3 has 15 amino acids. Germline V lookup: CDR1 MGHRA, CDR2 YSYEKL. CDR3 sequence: CASSQVIGGQETQYF. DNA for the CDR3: TGCGCCAGCAGCCAAGTCATCGGGGGTCAAGAGACCCAGTACTTC.

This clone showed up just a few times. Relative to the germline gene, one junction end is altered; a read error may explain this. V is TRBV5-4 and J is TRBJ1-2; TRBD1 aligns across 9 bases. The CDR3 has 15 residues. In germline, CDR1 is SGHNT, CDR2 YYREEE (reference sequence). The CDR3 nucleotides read TGCGCCAGCAGCCAAGATACAGGGGGCTACTATGGCTACACCTTC. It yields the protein CASSQDTGGYYGYTF. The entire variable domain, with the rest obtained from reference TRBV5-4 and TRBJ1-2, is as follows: ETGVTQSPTHLIKTRGQQVTLRCSSQSGHNTVSWYQQALGQGPQFIFQYYREEENGRGNFPPRFSGLQFPNYSSELNVNALELDDSALYLCASSQDTGGYYGYTFGSGTRLTVV.

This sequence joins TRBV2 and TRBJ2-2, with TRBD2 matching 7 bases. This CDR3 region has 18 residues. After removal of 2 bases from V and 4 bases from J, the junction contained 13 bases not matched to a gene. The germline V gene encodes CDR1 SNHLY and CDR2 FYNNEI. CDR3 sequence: CASSENRRSGMITGELFF. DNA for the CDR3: TGTGCCAGCAGTGAAAATCGCCGCAGCGGGATGATCACCGGGGAGCTGTTTTTT.

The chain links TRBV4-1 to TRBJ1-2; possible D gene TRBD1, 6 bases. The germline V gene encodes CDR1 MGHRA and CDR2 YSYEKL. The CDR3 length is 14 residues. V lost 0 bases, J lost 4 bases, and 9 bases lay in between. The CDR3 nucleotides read TGCGCCAGCAGCCAAGAGGACAGCTTCTATGGCTACACCTTC. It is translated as CASSQEDSFYGYTF.

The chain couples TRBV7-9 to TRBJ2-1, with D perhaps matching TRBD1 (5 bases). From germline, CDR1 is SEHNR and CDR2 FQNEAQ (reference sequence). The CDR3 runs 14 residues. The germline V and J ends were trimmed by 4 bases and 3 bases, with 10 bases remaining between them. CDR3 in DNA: TGTGCCAGCAGCTCGACGGACAACTACAATGAGCAGTTCTTC. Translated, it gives CASSSTDNYNEQFF.

CDR3 sequence (DNA): TGTGCCAGCAGCCAGGGCACAGGGACCGGTCAGCCCCAGCATTTT. Protein: CASSQGTGTGQPQHF. The gene calls are TRBV4-2 and TRBJ1-5; a possible D gene is TRBD1 (6 bases). The germline V and J ends were trimmed by 3 bases and 6 bases, with 15 bases remaining between them. This CDR3 region has 15 residues. CDR1 and CDR2 (germline): LGHNA, YNFKEQ.

CDR3 loop: CSAEQGQGTEAFF. The CDR3 nucleotides read TGCAGTGCTGAACAGGGACAGGGAACTGAAGCTTTCTTT. This chain connects TRBV29-1 to TRBJ1-1; TRBD1 matches 9 bases. The CDR3 is 13 residues long. CDR1 is SQVTM and CDR2 is ANQGSEA in the germline V gene.

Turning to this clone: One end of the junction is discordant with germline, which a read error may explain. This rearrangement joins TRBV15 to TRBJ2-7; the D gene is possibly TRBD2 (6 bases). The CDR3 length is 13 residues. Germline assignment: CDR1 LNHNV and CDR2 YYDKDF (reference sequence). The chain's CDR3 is CATSRDFSSSREF. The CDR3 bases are TGTGCCACCAGCAGAGATTTTTCGTCCTCCCGGGAGTTC. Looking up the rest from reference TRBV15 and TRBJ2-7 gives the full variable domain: DAMVIQNPRYQVTQFGKPVTLSCSQTLNHNVMYWYQQKSSQAPKLLFHYYDKDFNNEADTPDNFQSRRPNTSFCFLDIRSPGLGDTAMYLCATSRDFSSSREFGPGTRLTVT.

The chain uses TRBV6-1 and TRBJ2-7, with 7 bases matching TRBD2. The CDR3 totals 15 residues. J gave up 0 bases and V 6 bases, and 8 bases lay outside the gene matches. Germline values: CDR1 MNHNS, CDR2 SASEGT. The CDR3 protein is CASSWGLPSSYEQYF. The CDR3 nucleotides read TGTGCCAGCAGCTGGGGACTACCGAGCTCCTACGAGCAGTACTTC.

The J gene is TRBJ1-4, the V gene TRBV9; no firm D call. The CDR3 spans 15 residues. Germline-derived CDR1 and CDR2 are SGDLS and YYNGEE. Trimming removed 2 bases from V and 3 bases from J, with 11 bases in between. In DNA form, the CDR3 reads TGTGCCAGCAGCGTGGCAGGAACCTCTAATGAAAAACTGTTTTTT. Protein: CASSVAGTSNEKLFF.

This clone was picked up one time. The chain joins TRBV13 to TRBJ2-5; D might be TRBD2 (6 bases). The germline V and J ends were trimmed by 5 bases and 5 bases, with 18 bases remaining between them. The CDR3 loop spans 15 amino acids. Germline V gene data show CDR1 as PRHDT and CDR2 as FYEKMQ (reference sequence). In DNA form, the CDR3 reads TGTGCCAGCAGCCCTGGCCGGGAGAATATGGAGACCCAGTACTTC. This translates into CASSPGRENMETQYF.

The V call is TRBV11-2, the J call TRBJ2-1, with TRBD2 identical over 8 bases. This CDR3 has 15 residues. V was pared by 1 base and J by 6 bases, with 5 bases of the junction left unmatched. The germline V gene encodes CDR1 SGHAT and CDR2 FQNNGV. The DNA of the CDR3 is TGTGCCAGCAGCTTAGTGGGACTAGGTATCAATGAGCAGTTCTTC. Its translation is CASSLVGLGINEQFF.

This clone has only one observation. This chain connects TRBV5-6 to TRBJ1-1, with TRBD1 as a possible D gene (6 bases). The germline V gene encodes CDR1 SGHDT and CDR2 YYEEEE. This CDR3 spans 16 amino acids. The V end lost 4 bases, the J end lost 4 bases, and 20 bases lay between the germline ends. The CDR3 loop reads CASSLAWGRRFTEAFF. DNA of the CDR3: TGTGCCAGCAGCCTAGCTTGGGGGCGCAGGTTCACTGAAGCTTTCTTT.

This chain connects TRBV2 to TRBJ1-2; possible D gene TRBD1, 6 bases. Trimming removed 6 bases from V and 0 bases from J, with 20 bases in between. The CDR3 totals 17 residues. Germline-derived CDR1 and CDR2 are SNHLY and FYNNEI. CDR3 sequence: CASSTTGTKGANYGYTF. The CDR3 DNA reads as TGTGCCAGCAGCACGACCGGGACAAAAGGCGCTAACTATGGCTACACCTTC.

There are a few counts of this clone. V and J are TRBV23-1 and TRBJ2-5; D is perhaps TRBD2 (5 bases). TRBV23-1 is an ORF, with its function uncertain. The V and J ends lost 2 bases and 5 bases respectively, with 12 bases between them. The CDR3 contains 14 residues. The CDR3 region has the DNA TGCGCCAGCAGTCAAATACGGGGTGGGGAGACCCAGTACTTC. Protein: CASSQIRGGETQYF.

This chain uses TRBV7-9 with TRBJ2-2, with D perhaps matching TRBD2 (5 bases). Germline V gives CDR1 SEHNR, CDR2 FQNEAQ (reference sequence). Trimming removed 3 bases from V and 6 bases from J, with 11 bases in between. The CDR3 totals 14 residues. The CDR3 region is CASSFRGAPGELFF. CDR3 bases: TGTGCCAGCAGCTTTCGGGGAGCGCCCGGGGAGCTGTTTTTT.